This entry lists 15 T cell receptor beta chains sequenced from one sample in a study of T-cell memory formation after mild COVID-19. TCRdb recomputed calls from the 5' RACE reads with MiXCR, one row per CDR3 protein. The table shows roughly 86,000 distinct CDR3 sequences, with about 15% occurring only once. Material for sequencing was PBMCs or a T cell subset sorted from them (not recorded which). Every receptor here comes from a man aged 18 to 30 who had mild COVID-19 (a few samples of this study predate the infection). Cell type and time point are not known.

The rearrangement joins TRBV20-1 to TRBJ2-7; D call uncertain. The CDR3 loop spans 14 amino acids. Germline V gives CDR1 DFQATT, CDR2 SNEGSKA (reference sequence). V dropped 0 bases and J dropped 4 bases, with 13 bases sitting between them. This CDR3 reads CSARDFASGYEQYF. In DNA form, the CDR3 reads TGCAGTGCTAGAGATTTCGCGTCAGGATACGAGCAGTACTTC.

The chain combines TRBV7-9 with TRBJ1-2; 9 nucleotides align to TRBD1. The CDR3 sequence is 11 residues long. CDR1 and CDR2 (germline): SEHNR, FQNEAQ (reference sequence). With V trimmed by 9 bases and J by 8 bases, 4 bases remained unmatched. The CDR3 nucleotides read TGTGCCAGTCACAGGGGGCACGGCTACACCTTC. This sequence encodes CASHRGHGYTF.

This clonotype turned up a few times. The chain carries TRBV20-1 and TRBJ1-2; D is unclear. V shed 3 bases and J shed 10 bases, with 15 bases lying between them. The CDR3 length is 12 residues. Per germline, CDR1 DFQATT and CDR2 SNEGSKA (reference sequence). The CDR3 DNA sequence: TGCAGTGCTAGTCCACTCACTAAGCTCTACACCTTC. This sequence encodes CSASPLTKLYTF.

The V gene is TRBV5-1, the J gene TRBJ2-1; possibly TRBD2 for D (5 bases). Between the trimmed V and J ends, which lost 0 bases and 3 bases, there was a span of 10 bases. The CDR3 runs 15 residues. The germline CDR1 and CDR2 sequences are SGHRS and YFSETQ. The CDR3 region is CASSLARGNYNEQFF. The CDR3 DNA follows: TGCGCCAGCAGCTTGGCCCGGGGAAACTACAATGAGCAGTTCTTC. Combining the CDR3 with reference TRBV5-1 and TRBJ2-1 gives the whole variable domain KAGVTQTPRYLIKTRGQQVTLSCSPISGHRSVSWYQQTPGQGLQFLFEYFSETQRNKGNFPGRFSGRQFSNSRSEMNVSTLELGDSALYLCASSLARGNYNEQFFGPGTRLTVL.

In this sample, this clonotype turned up a few times. The chain couples TRBV6-6 to TRBJ2-5, with TRBD1 as a possible D gene (6 bases). Germline CDR1 reads MNHNY; CDR2 reads SVGAGI (reference sequence). The CDR3 runs 14 residues. Trimming stripped 5 bases from V and 5 bases from J, with 15 bases between. CDR3 region: CASSPQGIMETQYF. The DNA of the CDR3 is TGTGCCAGCAGTCCCCAGGGGATTATGGAGACCCAGTACTTC.

The sample holds a few counts of this clonotype. The chain recombines TRBV20-1 with TRBJ2-7; tentatively, D is TRBD1 or TRBD2 (6 bases each). This CDR3 comprises 14 residues. Germline CDR1 DFQATT, CDR2 SNEGSKA (reference sequence). Trimming left V 6 bases short and J 0 bases short, with 15 bases between. CDR3 residues: CSAGQTRNSYEQYF. The CDR3, as DNA: TGCAGTGCCGGACAGACTAGAAACTCCTACGAGCAGTACTTC.

This clonotype was counted a few times. This rearrangement joins TRBV18 to TRBJ2-5, with TRBD2 matching over 10 bases. V shed 2 bases and J 5 bases; nucleotides not matched to a gene: 5. The germline V gene has CDR1 KGHSH and CDR2 LQKENI. The CDR3 is 15 amino acids. CDR3 amino acids: CASSPFGLAEETQYF. Written as DNA, the CDR3 is TGTGCCAGCTCACCATTCGGACTAGCGGAGGAGACCCAGTACTTC.

Here the CDR3 reads CSVEGIGGEPQETQYF. Written as DNA, the CDR3 is TGCAGCGTTGAAGGGATTGGGGGGGAACCCCAAGAGACCCAGTACTTC. This rearrangement joins TRBV29-1 to TRBJ2-5; 7 bases fit TRBD2. Germline V gene data show CDR1 as SQVTM and CDR2 as ANQGSEA. This CDR3 spans 16 amino acids. The V gene end was trimmed by 1 base and the J gene end by 1 base; junction bases not matched to a gene: 9. Full variable domain (outside the CDR3, taken from reference TRBV29-1 and TRBJ2-5): SAVISQKPSRDICQRGTSLTIQCQVDSQVTMMFWYRQQPGQSLTLIATANQGSEATYESGFVIDKFPISRPNLTFSTLTVSNMSPEDSSIYLCSVEGIGGEPQETQYFGPGTRLLVL.

This chain uses TRBV10-3 with TRBJ2-5; the D call may be TRBD1 or TRBD2 (5 bases each). Germline V gene sequence: CDR1 ENHRY, CDR2 SYGVKD. The CDR3 extends over 14 amino acids. V was pared by 4 bases and J by 1 base, with 10 bases between. The CDR3 loop reads CAISASGTQETQYF. The CDR3 DNA follows: TGTGCCATCAGTGCATCAGGGACCCAAGAGACCCAGTACTTC.

This clonotype was detected a few times. The rearrangement links TRBV6-6 to TRBJ1-6; D not certain. Deletions cut 2 bases from V and 7 bases from J, with 18 bases between. This CDR3 contains 17 residues. The germline CDR1 and CDR2 sequences are MNHNY and SVGAGI (reference sequence). The CDR3 DNA is TGTGCCAGCAGTTACGGTCTAGGGTTGGCTCGGAATTCACCCCTCCACTTT. This sequence encodes CASSYGLGLARNSPLHF.

CDR3 region: CASTSKPRSSNQPQHF. As DNA, the CDR3 is TGTGCCAGCACCTCTAAACCCAGGAGTAGCAATCAGCCCCAGCATTTT. V and J are TRBV11-3 and TRBJ1-5; D gene ambiguous. The germline V gene has CDR1 SGHNT and CDR2 YENEEA. The V end lost 7 bases, the J end lost 0 bases, and 16 bases lay between the germline ends. This CDR3 is built from 16 residues.

Only a few counts were recorded for this clonotype. Here the CDR3 reads CASSYSGSGTEAFF. In nucleotides, the CDR3 is TGTGCCAGCAGTTACTCAGGGTCGGGCACTGAAGCTTTCTTT. The genes are TRBV6-5 and TRBJ1-1; D is unresolved. V lost 0 bases and J lost 4, with 9 bases in between. The CDR3 is 14 residues long. Per germline, CDR1 MNHEY and CDR2 SVGAGI.

Ten or more counts support this clonotype. This chain links TRBV7-9 with TRBJ2-3; D may match TRBD1 or TRBD2 (5 bases each). This CDR3 comprises 14 residues. Germline CDR1 SEHNR, CDR2 FQNEAQ (reference sequence). Trimming pared 5 bases from V and 2 bases from J, leaving 11 bases between. CDR3 sequence: CASSPGHSTDTQYF. The CDR3 DNA is TGTGCCAGCAGCCCGGGGCATTCCACAGATACGCAGTATTTT.

This clonotype was counted between two and nine times. J is TRBJ2-1 and V is TRBV6-2 or TRBV6-3; 7 nucleotides line up with TRBD2. J gave up 4 bases and V 3 bases, and 9 bases lay outside the gene matches. The CDR3 runs to 16 residues. Germline lookup yields CDR1 MNHEY and CDR2 SVGEGT. The CDR3 sequence: CASSYWGGSSYNEQFF. Here the CDR3 DNA reads TGTGCCAGCAGTTATTGGGGAGGGAGCTCTTACAATGAGCAGTTCTTC.

Only a few counts were recorded for this clonotype. The chain has TRBV3-1 and TRBJ1-2; TRBD1 agrees at 8 bases. Per the germline V gene, CDR1 is LGHDT and CDR2 is YNNKEL (reference sequence). The CDR3 spans 15 residues. V lost 5 bases to trimming and J lost 0 bases; unmatched junction nucleotides: 5. DNA for the CDR3: TGTGCCAGCAGCGTTCGACAGGGGCCTAACTATGGCTACACCTTC. This translates into CASSVRQGPNYGYTF.